What follows are 25 T cell receptor beta chains derived from one specimen sequenced in a study of shared clonotypes between healthy human individuals. Profiled with immunoSEQ multiplex PCR; TCRdb holds only in-frame clones, not every one. In the table there are about 2.4 million clones, roughly 93% of which are singletons. The sequencing sample was made of naive CD4+ T cells from PBMCs. Subset meaning: CD45RA+ positively selected. These receptors were collected from a man aged 18 to 29 in good health. Some clones in this sample may be carry-over from other donors' samples.

This chain uses TRBV7-3 with TRBJ2-1; 7 nucleotides match TRBD1. The CDR3 has 15 amino acids. Germline V CDR1 and CDR2: SGHTA, FQGTGA. Trimming at V came to 6 bases and at J to 8 bases, leaving 13 bases not matched to a gene. The CDR3 DNA reads as TGTGCCAGCAGGCCGGGGAAGGGGGCCGGGGATGAGCAGTTCTTC. Protein product: CASRPGKGAGDEQFF.

In its sample, this clone was seen once. V usage is TRBV10-3 and J usage is TRBJ1-2; D might be TRBD1 (6 bases). Trimming removed 4 bases from V and 2 bases from J, with 11 bases in between. The CDR3 totals 14 residues. Germline V lookup: CDR1 ENHRY, CDR2 SYGVKD. CDR3 sequence (DNA): TGTGCCATCAGTGGAAGGGACACAAACTATGGCTACACCTTC. It encodes CAISGRDTNYGYTF.

This chain joins TRBV30 and TRBJ2-7, with D possibly being TRBD1 or TRBD2 (6 bases each). The CDR3 is 12 residues long. Germline-derived CDR1 and CDR2 are GTSNPN and SVGIG (reference sequence). Trimming cost V 8 bases and J 5 bases, with 16 bases left between them. The CDR3 DNA reads as TGTGCCGGAGGGGGGACTTCGCACGAGCAGTACTTC. Residues: CAGGGTSHEQYF.

The gene calls are TRBV7-2 and TRBJ1-1; D possibly corresponds to TRBD1 (5 bases). V shed 3 bases and J shed 5 bases, with 10 bases lying between them. From germline, CDR1 is SGHTA and CDR2 FQGNSA. The CDR3 spans 13 residues. Here the CDR3 reads CASSFEGRTEAFF. CDR3 bases: TGTGCCAGCAGCTTTGAGGGGAGAACTGAAGCTTTCTTT.

The chain links TRBV11-2 to TRBJ1-3, with D possibly matching TRBD1 (5 bases). Per the germline V gene, CDR1 is SGHAT and CDR2 is FQNNGV. With 3 bases removed from V and 3 bases from J, the gap between germline ends came to 12 bases. This CDR3 spans 15 amino acids. The CDR3 region is CASSLMPTGGNTIYF. Written as DNA, the CDR3 is TGTGCCAGCAGCTTGATGCCCACAGGTGGAAACACCATATATTTT.

The chain recombines TRBV27 with TRBJ2-3, with TRBD2 matching over 8 bases. The CDR3 contains 15 residues. Germline CDR1 is MNHEY and CDR2 is SMNVEV (reference sequence). The junction had 8 bases not matched to a gene; V was cut back by 2 bases and J by 7 bases. The CDR3, as DNA: TGTGCCAGCAGTTTAGAGCTAGCGGGTGGGAATACGCAGTATTTT. Translated: CASSLELAGGNTQYF.

CDR3 DNA sequence: TGTGCCAGCAGCTCCCTACAGGGGTCCCGAACCTCTGGGGCCAACGTCCTGACTTTC. The encoded protein is CASSSLQGSRTSGANVLTF. V usage is TRBV5-5 and J usage is TRBJ2-6, with 7 bases matching TRBD1. Germline CDR1 reads SGHKS; CDR2 reads YYEKEE (reference sequence). The trim removed 3 bases at V and 0 bases at J, leaving 12 bases unmatched. The CDR3 covers 19 residues.

The V call is TRBV5-4, the J call TRBJ1-3; the D is unclear. The CDR3 covers 15 residues. The germline V gene encodes CDR1 SGHNT and CDR2 YYREEE (reference sequence). V was pared by 3 bases and J by 3 bases, with 13 bases between. CDR3: CASSYGPSDGNTIYF. The CDR3 DNA is TGTGCCAGCAGCTACGGGCCTTCTGATGGAAACACCATATATTTT.

The sample holds one count of this clone. V and J are TRBV5-1 and TRBJ2-5, with 10 bases matching TRBD1. This CDR3 comprises 16 residues. CDR1 is SGHRS, CDR2 YFSETQ, per germline. V dropped 1 base and J dropped 3; count of bases not matched to a gene: 6. The CDR3 coding sequence is TGCGCCAGCAGCTTGTTCCGGACAGGGGGGGAAGAGACCCAGTACTTC. The encoded protein is CASSLFRTGGEETQYF.

The chain employs TRBV19 and TRBJ2-3; D is possibly TRBD1 (5 bases). The CDR3 loop spans 16 amino acids. Germline V CDR1 and CDR2: LNHDA, SQIVND (reference sequence). The germline V and J ends were trimmed by 2 bases and 4 bases, with 16 bases remaining between them. The CDR3 DNA follows: TGTGCCAGTAGTATAAAGGCAGGCAGGGTTGCAGATACGCAGTATTTT. As protein: CASSIKAGRVADTQYF.

The chain recombines TRBV5-1 with TRBJ2-3; 12 positions match TRBD2. Germline V gene lookup returns CDR1 SGHRS and CDR2 YFSETQ. Unmatched junction bases numbered 9, after V lost 4 bases and J lost 6 bases. The CDR3 runs 16 residues. In DNA, the CDR3 is TGCGCCAGCAGCCGGTCTAGCGGGAGGGCCAAGGATACGCAGTATTTT. This codes for CASSRSSGRAKDTQYF.

The chain is built from TRBV6-5 and TRBJ2-1, with TRBD2 matching over 11 bases. Losses at the gene ends were 8 bases for V and 7 bases for J; bases not matched to a gene: 10. The CDR3 totals 15 residues. CDR1 MNHEY and CDR2 SVGAGI come from the germline V gene. The CDR3 loop reads CASRSTTSGVNEQFF. The CDR3 bases are TGTGCCAGCCGCTCAACGACTAGCGGGGTGAATGAGCAGTTCTTC.

Notes on this clone: The identical CDR3 is also encoded by other nucleotide sequences in the sample. V is TRBV10-3 and J is TRBJ2-1; 8 nucleotides match TRBD2. V was clipped by 7 bases and J by 0 bases; unmatched bases: 2. The CDR3 covers 14 residues. Germline V lookup: CDR1 ENHRY, CDR2 SYGVKD. CDR3 amino acids: CAIKGTSSYNEQFF. The CDR3 DNA sequence: TGTGCCATCAAGGGGACTAGCTCCTACAATGAGCAGTTCTTC.

The V call is TRBV6-6, the J call TRBJ1-1, with 10 bases lining up with TRBD1. After removal of 6 bases from V and 3 bases from J, the junction contained 7 bases not matched to a gene. CDR3 length equals 15 residues. CDR1 MNHNY and CDR2 SVGAGI come from the germline V gene (reference sequence). CDR3 amino acids: CASRPGQGLDTEAFF. CDR3 DNA: TGTGCCAGCAGACCGGGACAGGGGTTGGACACTGAAGCTTTCTTT.

Remarks on this clone: Other DNA sequences in the same sample also yield this CDR3. The rearrangement links TRBV7-9 to TRBJ2-7; D is unresolved. CDR1 is SEHNR and CDR2 is FQNEAQ in the germline V gene (reference sequence). CDR3 length equals 14 residues. V was trimmed by 5 bases and J by 0 bases, leaving 11 bases between them. For the CDR3, the DNA is TGTGCCAGCAGCCCTCGCCGGAGCTCCTACGAGCAGTACTTC. Translation: CASSPRRSSYEQYF.

The chain joins TRBV30 to TRBJ1-5; D remains ambiguous. Germline V lookup: CDR1 GTSNPN, CDR2 SVGIG (reference sequence). Trimming stripped 2 bases from V and 0 bases from J, with 8 bases between. The CDR3 is 14 residues long. Here the CDR3 DNA reads TGTGCCTGGAGTATAAGCTATAGCAATCAGCCCCAGCATTTT. Its translation: CAWSISYSNQPQHF.

The chain joins TRBV28 to TRBJ2-7; 10 bases match TRBD2. The V and J ends lost 5 bases and 1 base, in that order; junction bases with no gene match: 8. CDR3 length: 16 amino acids. Looked up from germline, CDR1 is MDHEN and CDR2 is SYDVKM. This chain's CDR3 is CASSGTGTSASYEQYF. CDR3 sequence (DNA): TGTGCCAGCAGTGGTACCGGGACTAGCGCTTCCTACGAGCAGTACTTC. Filled out from reference TRBV28 and TRBJ2-7, the complete variable domain reads DVKVTQSSRYLVKRTGEKVFLECVQDMDHENMFWYRQDPGLGLRLIYFSYDVKMKEKGDIPEGYSVSREKKERFSLILESASTNQTSMYLCASSGTGTSASYEQYFGPGTRLTVT.

The chain combines TRBV9 with TRBJ1-4; the D gene is possibly TRBD1 (6 bases). The ends were cut back, 7 bases at V and 10 bases at J, with 20 bases in the middle. From germline, CDR1 is SGDLS and CDR2 YYNGEE. There are 14 residues in the CDR3. The DNA of the CDR3 is TGTGCCAGCCTTAAAATGGGGAAGGGGGGAAAACTGTTTTTT. Amino acids: CASLKMGKGGKLFF.

The CDR3 DNA is TGTGCCAGTAGTACCCGTGCTAGCCCAGCAGATACGCAGTATTTT. Translating gives CASSTRASPADTQYF. The gene calls are TRBV19 and TRBJ2-3, with D perhaps TRBD2 (5 bases). Trimming shortened V by 4 bases and J by 4 bases, and 15 bases separated the two germline ends. This CDR3 region has 15 residues. Looked up from germline, CDR1 is LNHDA and CDR2 is SQIVND (reference sequence).

The count of this clone is one. The chain recombines TRBV11-2 with TRBJ2-1; TRBD2 matches at 9 bases. J was trimmed by 0 bases and V by 4 bases; bases with no gene match: 7. The CDR3 totals 17 residues. The V gene's germline CDR1 is SGHAT and CDR2 FQNNGV. CDR3 protein: CASSSQFSGSSYNEQFF. CDR3 nucleotides: TGTGCCAGCAGCTCCCAATTTAGCGGGAGCTCCTACAATGAGCAGTTCTTC.

This chain joins TRBV4-3 and TRBJ1-5; tentative D call: TRBD1 (6 bases). From germline, CDR1 is LGHNA and CDR2 YSLEER. Trimming cost V 3 bases and J 0 bases, with 18 bases left between them. CDR3 length: 18 amino acids. CDR3 region: CASSQAYRVSYSNQPQHF. The CDR3 DNA sequence: TGCGCCAGCAGCCAGGCATACAGGGTGTCCTATAGCAATCAGCCCCAGCATTTT.

The table lists this clone with a count of one. J is TRBJ2-1 and V is TRBV6-1, with D possibly called TRBD1 or TRBD2 (5 bases each). CDR1 is MNHNS, CDR2 SASEGT, per germline. Between the trimmed V and J ends, which lost 7 bases and 8 bases, there was a span of 18 bases. The CDR3 has 14 residues. The CDR3: CASIRPGRLDEQFF. CDR3 nucleotide sequence: TGTGCCAGCATTCGGCCGGGACGATTGGATGAGCAGTTCTTC.

This clone was observed a single time. Other DNA sequences in the same sample also yield this CDR3. The chain carries TRBV11-2 and TRBJ2-3; D call uncertain. Germline V gene data show CDR1 as SGHAT and CDR2 as FQNNGV. CDR3 length: 12 residues. V lost 5 bases and J 2 bases, leaving 5 bases between the germline ends. CDR3 DNA: TGTGCCAGCAGCAGAGACACAGATACGCAGTATTTT. Protein product: CASSRDTDTQYF. Combining the CDR3 with reference TRBV11-2 and TRBJ2-3 gives the whole variable domain EAGVAQSPRYKIIEKRQSVAFWCNPISGHATLYWYQQILGQGPKLLIQFQNNGVVDDSQLPKDRFSAERLKGVDSTLKIQPAKLEDSAVYLCASSRDTDTQYFGPGTRLTVL.

The chain is built from TRBV10-3 and TRBJ2-3; no clear D. V was cut by 2 bases and J by 5 bases, with 11 bases left in between. The V gene's germline CDR1 is ENHRY and CDR2 SYGVKD. The CDR3 totals 14 residues. CDR3 sequence: CAISEDRVEDTQYF. Here the CDR3 DNA reads TGTGCCATCAGTGAGGACCGCGTGGAAGATACGCAGTATTTT.

The rearrangement links TRBV2 to TRBJ2-7; D unclear. Germline V gene data show CDR1 as SNHLY and CDR2 as FYNNEI. The CDR3 runs to 11 residues. V was clipped by 8 bases and J by 2 bases, with 7 bases between them. The CDR3 sequence: CASFSTYEQYF. CDR3 DNA: TGTGCCAGCTTCAGTACCTACGAGCAGTACTTC.